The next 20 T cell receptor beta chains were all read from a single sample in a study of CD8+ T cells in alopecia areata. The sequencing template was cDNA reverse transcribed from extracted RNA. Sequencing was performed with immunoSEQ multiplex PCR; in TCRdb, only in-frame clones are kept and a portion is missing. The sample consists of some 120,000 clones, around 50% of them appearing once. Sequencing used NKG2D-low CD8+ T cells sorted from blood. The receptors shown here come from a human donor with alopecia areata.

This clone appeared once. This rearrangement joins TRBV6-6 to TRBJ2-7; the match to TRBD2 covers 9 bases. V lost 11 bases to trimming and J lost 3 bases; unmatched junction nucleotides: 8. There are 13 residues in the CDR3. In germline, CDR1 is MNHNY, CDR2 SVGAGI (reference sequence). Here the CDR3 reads CACRSGSRYEQYF. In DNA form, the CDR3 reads TGTGCCTGCCGTAGCGGGAGCCGCTACGAGCAGTACTTC.

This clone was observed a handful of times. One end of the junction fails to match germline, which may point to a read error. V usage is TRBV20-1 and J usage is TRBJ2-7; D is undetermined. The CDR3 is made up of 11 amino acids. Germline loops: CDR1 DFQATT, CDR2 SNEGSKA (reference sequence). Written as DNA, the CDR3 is TGCAGTGCACCCGGCGGCTACCAGCAGTACTTC. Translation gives CSAPGGYQQYF.

The CDR3 DNA follows: TGTGCCAGCACCATGGACTCCCACCCCTACGAGCAGTACTTC. It is translated as CASTMDSHPYEQYF. The chain couples TRBV28 to TRBJ2-7; TRBD2 is a possible D gene (5 bases). Trimming removed 7 bases at V and 2 bases at J, with 15 bases between. Per germline, CDR1 MDHEN and CDR2 SYDVKM. The CDR3 contains 14 residues.

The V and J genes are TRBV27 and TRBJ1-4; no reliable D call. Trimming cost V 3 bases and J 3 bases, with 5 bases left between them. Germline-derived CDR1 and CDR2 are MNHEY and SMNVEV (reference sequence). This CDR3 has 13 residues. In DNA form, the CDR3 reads TGTGCCAGCAGTTTTTTCGCTAATGAAAAACTGTTTTTT. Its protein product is CASSFFANEKLFF.

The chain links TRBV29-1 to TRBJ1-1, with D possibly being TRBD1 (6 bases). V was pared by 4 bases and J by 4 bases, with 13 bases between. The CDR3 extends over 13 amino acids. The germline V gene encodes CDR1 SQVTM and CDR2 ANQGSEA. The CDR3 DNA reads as TGCAGCGTTGGAAGGGGGGAAATCACTGAAGCTTTCTTT. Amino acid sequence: CSVGRGEITEAFF.

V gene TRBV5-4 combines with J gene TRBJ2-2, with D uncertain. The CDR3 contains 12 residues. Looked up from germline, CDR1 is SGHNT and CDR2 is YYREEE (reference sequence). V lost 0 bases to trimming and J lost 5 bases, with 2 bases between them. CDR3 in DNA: TGTGCCAGCAGCTTGGCTACCGGGGAGCTGTTTTTT. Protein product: CASSLATGELFF.

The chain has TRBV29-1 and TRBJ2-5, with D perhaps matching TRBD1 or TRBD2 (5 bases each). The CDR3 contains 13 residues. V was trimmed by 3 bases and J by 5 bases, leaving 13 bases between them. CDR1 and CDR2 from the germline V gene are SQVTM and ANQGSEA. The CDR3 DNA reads TGCAGCGTTGACGGGGCCATGGAGGAGACCCAGTACTTC. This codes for CSVDGAMEETQYF.

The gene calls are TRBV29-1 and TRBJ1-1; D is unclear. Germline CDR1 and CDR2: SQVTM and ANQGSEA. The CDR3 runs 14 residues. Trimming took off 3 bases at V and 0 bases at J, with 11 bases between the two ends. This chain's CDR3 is CSVEGLPMNTEAFF. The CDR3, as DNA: TGCAGCGTTGAGGGGTTACCAATGAACACTGAAGCTTTCTTT. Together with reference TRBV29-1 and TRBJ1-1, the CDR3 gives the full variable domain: SAVISQKPSRDICQRGTSLTIQCQVDSQVTMMFWYRQQPGQSLTLIATANQGSEATYESGFVIDKFPISRPNLTFSTLTVSNMSPEDSSIYLCSVEGLPMNTEAFFGQGTRLTVV.

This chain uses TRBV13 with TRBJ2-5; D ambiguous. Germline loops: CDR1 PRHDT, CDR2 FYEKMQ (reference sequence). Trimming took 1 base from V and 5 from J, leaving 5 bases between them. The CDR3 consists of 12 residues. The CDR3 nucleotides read TGTGCCAGCAGCTTAGCGGCCGAGACCCAGTACTTC. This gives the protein CASSLAAETQYF.

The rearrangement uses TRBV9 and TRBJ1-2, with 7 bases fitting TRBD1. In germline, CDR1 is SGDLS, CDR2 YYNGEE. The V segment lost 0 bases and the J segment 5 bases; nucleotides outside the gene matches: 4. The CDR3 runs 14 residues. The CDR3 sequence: CASSVGDRLYGYTF. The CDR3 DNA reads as TGTGCCAGCAGCGTAGGGGACAGACTGTATGGCTACACCTTC.

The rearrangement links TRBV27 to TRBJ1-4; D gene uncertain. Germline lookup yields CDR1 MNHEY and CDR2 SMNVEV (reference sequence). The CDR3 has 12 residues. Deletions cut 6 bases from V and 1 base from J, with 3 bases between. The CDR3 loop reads CASRQTNEKLFF. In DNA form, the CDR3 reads TGTGCCAGCAGACAAACTAATGAAAAACTGTTTTTT.

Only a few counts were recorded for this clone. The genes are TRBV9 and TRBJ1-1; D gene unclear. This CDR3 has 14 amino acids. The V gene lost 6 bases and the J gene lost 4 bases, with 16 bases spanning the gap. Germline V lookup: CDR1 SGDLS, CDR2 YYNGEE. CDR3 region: CASTPFGDATEAFF. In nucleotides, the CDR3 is TGTGCCAGCACCCCTTTCGGCGACGCCACTGAAGCTTTCTTT.

The CDR3 sequence is CASSQETGGLETQYF. As DNA, the CDR3 is TGCGCCAGCAGCCAAGAGACAGGGGGCCTGGAGACCCAGTACTTC. The genes are TRBV4-1 and TRBJ2-5, with 10 bases identical to TRBD1. V was pared by 0 bases and J by 5 bases, with 3 bases of the junction left unmatched. The CDR3 covers 15 residues. CDR1 is MGHRA, CDR2 YSYEKL, per germline.

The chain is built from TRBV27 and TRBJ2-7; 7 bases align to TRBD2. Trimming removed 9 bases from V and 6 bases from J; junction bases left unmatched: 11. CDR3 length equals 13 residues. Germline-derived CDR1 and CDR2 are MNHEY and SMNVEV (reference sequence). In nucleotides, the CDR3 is TGTGCCAGTTCAGCGGGATTGATGTTCGAGCAGTACTTC. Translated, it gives CASSAGLMFEQYF.

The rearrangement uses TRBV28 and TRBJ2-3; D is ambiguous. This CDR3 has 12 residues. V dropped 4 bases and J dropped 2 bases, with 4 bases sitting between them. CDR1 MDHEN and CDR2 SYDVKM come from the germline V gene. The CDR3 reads CASSSLTDTQYF. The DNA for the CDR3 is TGTGCCAGCAGTTCCCTCACAGATACGCAGTATTTT.

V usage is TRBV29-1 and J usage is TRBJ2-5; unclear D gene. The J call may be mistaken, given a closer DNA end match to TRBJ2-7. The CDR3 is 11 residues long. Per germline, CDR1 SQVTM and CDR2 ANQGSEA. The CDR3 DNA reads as TGCAGCGTGATGGACGGTGGCGAGCAGTACTTC. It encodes CSVMDGGEQYF.

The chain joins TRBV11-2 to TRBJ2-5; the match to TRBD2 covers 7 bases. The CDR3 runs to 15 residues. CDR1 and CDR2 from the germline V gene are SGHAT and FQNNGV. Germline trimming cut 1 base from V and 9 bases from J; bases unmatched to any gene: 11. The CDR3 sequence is CASSLAETSRGAQYF. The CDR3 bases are TGTGCCAGCAGCTTAGCCGAGACCTCCCGGGGGGCCCAGTACTTC. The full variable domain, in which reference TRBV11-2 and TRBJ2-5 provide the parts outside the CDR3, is EAGVAQSPRYKIIEKRQSVAFWCNPISGHATLYWYQQILGQGPKLLIQFQNNGVVDDSQLPKDRFSAERLKGVDSTLKIQPAKLEDSAVYLCASSLAETSRGAQYFGPGTRLLVL.

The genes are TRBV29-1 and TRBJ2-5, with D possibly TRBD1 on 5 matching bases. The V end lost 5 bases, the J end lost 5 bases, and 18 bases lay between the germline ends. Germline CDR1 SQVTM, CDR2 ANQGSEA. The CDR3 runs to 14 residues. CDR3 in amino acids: CSVSSRTQVETQYF. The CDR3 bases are TGCAGCGTTAGTAGTCGGACACAGGTCGAGACCCAGTACTTC. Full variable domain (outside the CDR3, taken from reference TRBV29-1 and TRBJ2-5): SAVISQKPSRDICQRGTSLTIQCQVDSQVTMMFWYRQQPGQSLTLIATANQGSEATYESGFVIDKFPISRPNLTFSTLTVSNMSPEDSSIYLCSVSSRTQVETQYFGPGTRLLVL.

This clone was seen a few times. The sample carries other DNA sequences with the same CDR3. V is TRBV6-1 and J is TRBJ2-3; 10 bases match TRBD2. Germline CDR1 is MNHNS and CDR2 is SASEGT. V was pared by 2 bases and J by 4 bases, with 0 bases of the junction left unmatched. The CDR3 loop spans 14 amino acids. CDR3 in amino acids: CASSELAGADTQYF. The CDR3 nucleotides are TGTGCCAGCAGTGAACTAGCGGGAGCAGATACGCAGTATTTT.

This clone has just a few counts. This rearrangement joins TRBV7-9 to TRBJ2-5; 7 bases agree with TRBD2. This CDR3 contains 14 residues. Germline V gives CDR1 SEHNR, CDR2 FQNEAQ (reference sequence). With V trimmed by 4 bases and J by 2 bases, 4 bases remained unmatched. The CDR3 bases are TGTGCCAGCAGCTCAAGCGGGGTGCAAGAGACCCAGTACTTC. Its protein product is CASSSSGVQETQYF.